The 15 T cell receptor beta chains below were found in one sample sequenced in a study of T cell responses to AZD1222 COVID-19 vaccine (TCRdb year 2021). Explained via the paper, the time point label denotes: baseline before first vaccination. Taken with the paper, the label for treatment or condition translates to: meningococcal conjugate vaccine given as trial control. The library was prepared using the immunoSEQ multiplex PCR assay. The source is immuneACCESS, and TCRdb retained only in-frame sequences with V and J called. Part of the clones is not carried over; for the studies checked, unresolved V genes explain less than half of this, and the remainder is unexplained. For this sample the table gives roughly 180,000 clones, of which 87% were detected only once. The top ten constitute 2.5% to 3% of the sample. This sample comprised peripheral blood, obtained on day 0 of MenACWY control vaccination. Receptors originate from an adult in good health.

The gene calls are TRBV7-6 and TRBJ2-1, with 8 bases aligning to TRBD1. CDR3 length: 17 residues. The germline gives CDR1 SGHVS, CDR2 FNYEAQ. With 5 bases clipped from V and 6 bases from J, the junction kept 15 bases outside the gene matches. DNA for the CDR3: TGTGCCAGCAGCGAGCCCGGGACAGGCCCCCCCTCCAATGAGCAGTTCTTC. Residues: CASSEPGTGPPSNEQFF.

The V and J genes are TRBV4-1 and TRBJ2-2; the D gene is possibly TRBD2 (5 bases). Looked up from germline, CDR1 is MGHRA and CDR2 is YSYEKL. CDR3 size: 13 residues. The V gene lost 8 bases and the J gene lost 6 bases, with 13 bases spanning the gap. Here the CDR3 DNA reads TGCGCCAGCGCTCCCCTCGGGGCCGGGGAGCTGTTTTTT. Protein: CASAPLGAGELFF.

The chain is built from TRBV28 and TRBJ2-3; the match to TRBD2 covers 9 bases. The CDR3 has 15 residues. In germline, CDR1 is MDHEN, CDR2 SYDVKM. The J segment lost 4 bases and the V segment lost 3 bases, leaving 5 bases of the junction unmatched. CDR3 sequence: CASSFAGGRADTQYF. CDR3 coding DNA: TGTGCCAGCAGTTTCGCGGGGGGGCGGGCAGATACGCAGTATTTT.

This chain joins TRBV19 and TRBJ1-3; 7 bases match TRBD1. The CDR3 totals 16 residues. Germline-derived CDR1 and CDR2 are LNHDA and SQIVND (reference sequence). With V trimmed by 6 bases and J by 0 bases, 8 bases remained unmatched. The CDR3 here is CASSSWGQSSGNTIYF. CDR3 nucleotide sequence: TGTGCCAGTAGCAGTTGGGGACAGTCCTCTGGAAACACCATATATTTT.

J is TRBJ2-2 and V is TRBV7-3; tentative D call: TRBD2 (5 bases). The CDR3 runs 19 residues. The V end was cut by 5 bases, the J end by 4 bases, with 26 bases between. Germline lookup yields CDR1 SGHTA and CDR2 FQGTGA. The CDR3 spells CASSPSPPLRGPFTGELFF. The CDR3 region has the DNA TGTGCCAGCAGCCCATCCCCACCCCTCCGGGGTCCGTTCACCGGGGAGCTGTTTTTT.

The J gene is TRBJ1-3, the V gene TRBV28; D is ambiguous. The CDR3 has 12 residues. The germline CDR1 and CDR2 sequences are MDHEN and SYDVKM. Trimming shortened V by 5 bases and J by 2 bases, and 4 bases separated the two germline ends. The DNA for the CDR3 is TGTGCCAGCAGTGAGCCTGGAAACACCATATATTTT. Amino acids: CASSEPGNTIYF. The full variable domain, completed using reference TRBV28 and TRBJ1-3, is DVKVTQSSRYLVKRTGEKVFLECVQDMDHENMFWYRQDPGLGLRLIYFSYDVKMKEKGDIPEGYSVSREKKERFSLILESASTNQTSMYLCASSEPGNTIYFGEGSWLTVV.

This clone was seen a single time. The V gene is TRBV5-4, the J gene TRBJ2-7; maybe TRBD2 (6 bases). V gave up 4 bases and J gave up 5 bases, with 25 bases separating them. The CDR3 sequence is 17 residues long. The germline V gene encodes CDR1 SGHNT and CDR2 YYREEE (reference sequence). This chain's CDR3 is CASSPGPGEREVNEQYF. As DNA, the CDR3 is TGTGCCAGCAGCCCGGGTCCCGGGGAAAGGGAGGTCAACGAGCAGTACTTC.

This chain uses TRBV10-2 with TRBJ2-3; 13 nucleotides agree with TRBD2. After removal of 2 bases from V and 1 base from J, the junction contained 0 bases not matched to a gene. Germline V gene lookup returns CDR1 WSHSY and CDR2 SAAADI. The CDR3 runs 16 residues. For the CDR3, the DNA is TGCGCCAGCAGTGAGGGACTAGCGGGGGGCACAGATACGCAGTATTTT. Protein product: CASSEGLAGGTDTQYF.

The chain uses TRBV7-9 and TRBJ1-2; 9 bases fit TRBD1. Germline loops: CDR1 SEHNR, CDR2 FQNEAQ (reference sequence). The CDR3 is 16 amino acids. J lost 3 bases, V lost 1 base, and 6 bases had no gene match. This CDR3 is CASSLGFGDRDYGYTF. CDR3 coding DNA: TGTGCCAGCAGCTTAGGATTTGGGGACAGGGACTATGGCTACACCTTC.

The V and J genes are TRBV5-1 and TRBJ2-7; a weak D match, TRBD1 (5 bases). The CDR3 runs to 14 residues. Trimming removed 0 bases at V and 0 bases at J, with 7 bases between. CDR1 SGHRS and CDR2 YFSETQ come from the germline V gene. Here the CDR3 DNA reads TGCGCCAGCAGCTTGGGGACAAACTCCTACGAGCAGTACTTC. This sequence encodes CASSLGTNSYEQYF.

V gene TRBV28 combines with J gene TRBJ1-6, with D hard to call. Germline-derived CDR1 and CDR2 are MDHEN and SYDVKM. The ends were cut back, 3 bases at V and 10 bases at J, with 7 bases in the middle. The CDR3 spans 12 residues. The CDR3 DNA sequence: TGTGCCAGCAGTTTTAAGCGATCACCCCTCCACTTT. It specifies CASSFKRSPLHF.

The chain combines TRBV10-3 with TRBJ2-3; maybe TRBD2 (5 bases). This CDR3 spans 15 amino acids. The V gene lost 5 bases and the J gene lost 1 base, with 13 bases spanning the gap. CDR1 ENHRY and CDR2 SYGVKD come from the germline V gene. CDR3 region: CAISSSGGGTDTQYF. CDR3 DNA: TGTGCCATCAGTTCATCTGGAGGCGGCACAGATACGCAGTATTTT.

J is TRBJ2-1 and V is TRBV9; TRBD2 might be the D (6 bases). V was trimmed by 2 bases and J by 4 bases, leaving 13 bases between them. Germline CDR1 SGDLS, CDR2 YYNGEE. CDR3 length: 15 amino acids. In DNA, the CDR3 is TGTGCCAGCAGCGTCTTAGCGGACCCTTACAATGAGCAGTTCTTC. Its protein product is CASSVLADPYNEQFF.

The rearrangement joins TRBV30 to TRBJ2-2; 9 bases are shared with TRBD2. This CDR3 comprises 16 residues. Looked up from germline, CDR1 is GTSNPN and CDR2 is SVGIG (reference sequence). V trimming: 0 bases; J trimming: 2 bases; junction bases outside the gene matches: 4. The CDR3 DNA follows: TGTGCCTGGAGTGTGGGGACTAGCTCTAACACCGGGGAGCTGTTTTTT. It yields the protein CAWSVGTSSNTGELFF.

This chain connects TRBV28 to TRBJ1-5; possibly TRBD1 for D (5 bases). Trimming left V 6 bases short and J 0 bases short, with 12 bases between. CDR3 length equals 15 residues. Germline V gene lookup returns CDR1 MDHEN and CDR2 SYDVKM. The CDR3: CASRYDSFSNQPQHF. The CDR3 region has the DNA TGTGCCAGCAGATACGACAGCTTTAGCAATCAGCCCCAGCATTTT.